What follows are 3 T cell receptor beta chains derived from one specimen sequenced in a study of T cell responses to AZD1222 COVID-19 vaccine (dated by TCRdb to the early 2020s). The sample's time point label, decoded: baseline before first vaccination. The library relied on the immunoSEQ multiplex PCR assay. TCRdb carries this immuneACCESS record with in-frame sequences only. Its versions omit some clonotypes, under half of them owing to an unresolved V gene in the studies checked, with the rest unexplained. Here the sample has approximately 150,000 clones; under 95% occur a single time. About 4.4% of the sample goes to the ten largest clones. The specimen comprised peripheral blood, sampled on day 0 of AZD1222 vaccination. These receptors were obtained from an adult in good health.

The chain joins TRBV7-9 to TRBJ2-2; D uncertain. This CDR3 spans 12 amino acids. Germline V gene data show CDR1 as SEHNR and CDR2 as FQNEAQ (reference sequence). With 3 bases removed from V and 7 bases from J, the gap between germline ends came to 6 bases. The CDR3, as DNA: TGTGCCAGCAGCTTCGTTAACGGGGAGCTGTTTTTT. As protein: CASSFVNGELFF. Variable domain in full (rest from reference TRBV7-9 and TRBJ2-2): DTGVSQNPRHKITKRGQNVTFRCDPISEHNRLYWYRQTLGQGPEFLTYFQNEAQLEKSRLLSDRFSAERPKGSFSTLEIQRTEQGDSAMYLCASSFVNGELFFGEGSRLTVL.

The chain is built from TRBV3-1 (or the pseudogene TRBV3-2) and TRBJ2-1, with TRBD2 matching over 8 bases. The CDR3 totals 15 residues. Germline lookup yields CDR1 LGHDT and CDR2 YNNKEL (reference sequence). Trimming cost V 1 base and J 7 bases; bases outside gene matches: 6. The CDR3 DNA reads TGTGCCAGCAGCCAAGTTAGCGGGAAGGAAAATGAGCAGTTCTTC. This codes for CASSQVSGKENEQFF.

The rearrangement links TRBV28 to TRBJ2-2, with a weak D call TRBD1 (5 bases). The V gene lost 3 bases and the J gene lost 5 bases, with 22 bases spanning the gap. Germline CDR1 MDHEN, CDR2 SYDVKM. CDR3 length: 18 residues. CDR3 sequence (DNA): TGTGCCAGCAGTTTGAGGTATACGGGCAAGGGGAAAACCGGGGAGCTGTTTTTT. It yields the protein CASSLRYTGKGKTGELFF. Variable domain in full (rest from reference TRBV28 and TRBJ2-2): DVKVTQSSRYLVKRTGEKVFLECVQDMDHENMFWYRQDPGLGLRLIYFSYDVKMKEKGDIPEGYSVSREKKERFSLILESASTNQTSMYLCASSLRYTGKGKTGELFFGEGSRLTVL.